This entry features one T cell receptor beta chain sequence. What it recognizes is unknown. Investigators amplified TCR beta CDR3 regions from RNA transcripts. The first round was an RT-PCR with HTBI primers, and the second round was a multiplex PCR. Using its own MiXCR run on the multiplex PCR reads, TCRdb lists one record per CDR3 protein. This table has more than 1,000,000 distinct CDR3 sequences, roughly 35% appearing once. Patients were diagnosed from clinical symptoms, serum thyroxine, TRAb, thyroid ultrasound and orbital computed tomography. These data originate in a study of Graves' ophthalmopathy and Graves' hyperthyroidism. Turning to the study itself: Ophthalmopathy not arising within 18 months of follow-up defined hyperthyroidism as stable.

Points from the study as a whole: Most expanded clonotypes from thyroid (those above 0.001 frequency) were also found in blood. Ophthalmopathy progression was predicted by the model at about 69% sensitivity and approximately 73% specificity.

CDR1 and CDR2 (germline): SGDLS, YYNGEE. V was cut by 4 bases and J by 3 bases, with 13 bases left in between. The CDR3 runs 15 residues. The V gene is TRBV9, the J gene TRBJ1-4; D gene uncertain. The specimen sequenced was peripheral blood or thyroid tissue (not recorded which). This clonotype was obtained from an adult man with Graves' hyperthyroidism. CDR3 DNA: TGTGCCAGCAGCCCCAGGTCGAGGGCTAATGAAAAACTGTTTTTT. Translated, it gives CASSPRSRANEKLFF.